The TCR beta chain described here comes from a study of cytomegalovirus exposure and HLA in healthy donors. Study observations and caveats: The study labeled more than 150 TCR beta chains cytomegalovirus-associated.

This clone was observed once. Its antigen is currently unknown. Both 60 Vbeta primers and 13 Jbeta primers went into the PCR. Sequencing was performed with immunoSEQ multiplex PCR; in TCRdb, only in-frame clones are kept and a portion is missing. The data show about 170,000 clones, with roughly 80% seen just once and approximately 1.5% held by the top ten. The clonotype comes from a girl aged 10-17 years in good health and CMV-seropositive. Material: PBMCs.

The CDR3 DNA is TGCGCCAGCAGCCAAGGGGTTGGGAGCGGCGAGCAGTACTTC. Translated, it gives CASSQGVGSGEQYF. This chain links TRBV4-3 with TRBJ2-7; tentatively, D is TRBD2 (5 bases). Germline CDR1 LGHNA, CDR2 YSLEER. The CDR3 runs 14 residues. V shed 1 base and J shed 6 bases, with 13 bases lying between them.